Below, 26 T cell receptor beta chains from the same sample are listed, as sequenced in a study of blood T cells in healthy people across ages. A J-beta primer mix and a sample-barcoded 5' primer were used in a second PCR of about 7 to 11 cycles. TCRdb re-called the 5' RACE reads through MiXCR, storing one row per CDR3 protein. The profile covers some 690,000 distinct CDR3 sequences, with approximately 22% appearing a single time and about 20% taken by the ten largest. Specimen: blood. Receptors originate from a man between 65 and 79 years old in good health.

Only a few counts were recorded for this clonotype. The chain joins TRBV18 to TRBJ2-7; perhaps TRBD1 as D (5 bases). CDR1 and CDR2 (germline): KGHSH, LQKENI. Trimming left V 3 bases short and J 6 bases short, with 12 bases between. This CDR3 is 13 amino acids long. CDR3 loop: CASSPFREGEQYV. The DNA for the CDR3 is TGTGCCAGCTCACCGTTCAGGGAAGGCGAGCAGTACGTC.

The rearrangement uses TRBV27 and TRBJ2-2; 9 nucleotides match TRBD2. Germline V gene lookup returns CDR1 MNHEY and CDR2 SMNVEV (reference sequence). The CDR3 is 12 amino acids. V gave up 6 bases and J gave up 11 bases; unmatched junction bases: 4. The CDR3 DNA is TGTGCCAGCAGAGAAGCGGGAGGAGAGCTGTTTTTT. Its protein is CASREAGGELFF.

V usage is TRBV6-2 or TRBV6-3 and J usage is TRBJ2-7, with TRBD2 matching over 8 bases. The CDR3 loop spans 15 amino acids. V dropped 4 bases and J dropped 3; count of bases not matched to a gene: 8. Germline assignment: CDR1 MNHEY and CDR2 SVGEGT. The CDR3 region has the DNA TGTGCCAGCAGTTTCCCCGGGACTAGGGGCTACGAGCAGTACTTC. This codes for CASSFPGTRGYEQYF.

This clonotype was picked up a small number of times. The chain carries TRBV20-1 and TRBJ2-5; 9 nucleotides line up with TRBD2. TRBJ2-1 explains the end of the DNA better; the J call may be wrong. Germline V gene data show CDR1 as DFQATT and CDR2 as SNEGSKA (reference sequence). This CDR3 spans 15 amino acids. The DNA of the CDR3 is TGCAGTGCTAGAGAGGGGCGGGGGGGCTTGAATGAGCAGTTCTTC. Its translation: CSAREGRGGLNEQFF.

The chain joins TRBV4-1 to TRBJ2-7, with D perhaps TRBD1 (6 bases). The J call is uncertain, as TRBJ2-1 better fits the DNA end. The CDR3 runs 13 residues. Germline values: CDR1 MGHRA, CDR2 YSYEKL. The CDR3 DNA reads TGCGCCAGCAGCGAAGCGGACAGACGGGAGCAGTTCTTC. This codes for CASSEADRREQFF.

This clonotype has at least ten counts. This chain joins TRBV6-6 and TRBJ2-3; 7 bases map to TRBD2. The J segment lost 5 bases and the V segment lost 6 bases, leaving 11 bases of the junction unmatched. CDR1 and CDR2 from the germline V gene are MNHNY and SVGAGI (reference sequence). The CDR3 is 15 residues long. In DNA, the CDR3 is TGTGCCAGCAGCCCTCCCGGGGGGAGGAAAGATACGCAGTATTTT. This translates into CASSPPGGRKDTQYF.

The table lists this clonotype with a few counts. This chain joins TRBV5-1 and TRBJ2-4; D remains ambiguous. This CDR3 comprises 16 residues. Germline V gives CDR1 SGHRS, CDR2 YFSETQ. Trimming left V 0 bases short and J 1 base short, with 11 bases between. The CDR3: CASSLGVGSAKNIQYF. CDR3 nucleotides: TGCGCCAGCAGCTTGGGAGTGGGTTCGGCCAAAAACATTCAGTACTTC.

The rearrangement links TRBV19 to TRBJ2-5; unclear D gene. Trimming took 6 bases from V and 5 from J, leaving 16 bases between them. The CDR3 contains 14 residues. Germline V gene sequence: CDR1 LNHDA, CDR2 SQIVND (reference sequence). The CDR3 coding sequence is TGTGCCAGTAGAACTCCAGGTGAATCGGAGACCCAGTACTTC. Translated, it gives CASRTPGESETQYF.

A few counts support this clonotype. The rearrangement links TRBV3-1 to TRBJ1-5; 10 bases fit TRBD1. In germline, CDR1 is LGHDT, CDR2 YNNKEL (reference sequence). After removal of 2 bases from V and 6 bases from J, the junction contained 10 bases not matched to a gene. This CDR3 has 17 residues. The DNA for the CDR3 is TGTGCCAGCAGCCAATCAACCGGGACAGGGGTTACTCAGCCCCAGCATTTT. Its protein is CASSQSTGTGVTQPQHF.

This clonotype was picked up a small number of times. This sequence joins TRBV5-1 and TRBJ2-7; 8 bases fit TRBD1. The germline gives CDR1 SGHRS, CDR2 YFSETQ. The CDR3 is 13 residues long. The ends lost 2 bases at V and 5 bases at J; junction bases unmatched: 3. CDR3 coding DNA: TGCGCCAGCAGCTTTCAGGGGGCGAACGAGCAGTACTTC. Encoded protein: CASSFQGANEQYF.

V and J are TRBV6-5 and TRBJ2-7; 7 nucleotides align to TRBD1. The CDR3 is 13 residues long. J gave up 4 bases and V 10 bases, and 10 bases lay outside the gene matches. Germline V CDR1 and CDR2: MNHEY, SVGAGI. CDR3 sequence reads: CATQRGGRYEQYF. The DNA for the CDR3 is TGTGCCACGCAACGAGGGGGCAGATACGAGCAGTACTTC.

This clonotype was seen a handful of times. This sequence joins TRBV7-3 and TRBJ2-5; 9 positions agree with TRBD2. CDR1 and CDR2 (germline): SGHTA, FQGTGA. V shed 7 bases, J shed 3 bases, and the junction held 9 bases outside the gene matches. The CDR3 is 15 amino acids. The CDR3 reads CASTPRGGREETQYF. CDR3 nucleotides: TGTGCCAGCACCCCGAGAGGCGGGAGGGAAGAGACCCAGTACTTC.

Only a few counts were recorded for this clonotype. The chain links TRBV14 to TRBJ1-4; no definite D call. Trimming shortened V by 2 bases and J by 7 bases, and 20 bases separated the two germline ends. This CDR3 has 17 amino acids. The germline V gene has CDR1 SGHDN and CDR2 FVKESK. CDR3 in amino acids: CASSQRRARRVGEKLFF. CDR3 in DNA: TGTGCCAGCAGCCAACGCCGGGCTCGCCGGGTTGGTGAAAAACTGTTTTTT.

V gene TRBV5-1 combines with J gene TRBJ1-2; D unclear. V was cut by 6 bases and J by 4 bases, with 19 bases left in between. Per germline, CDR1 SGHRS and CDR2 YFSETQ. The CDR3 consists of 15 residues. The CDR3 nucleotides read TGCGCCAGCACCCAACTCTTCGGTTCCGGCTATGGCTACACCTTC. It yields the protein CASTQLFGSGYGYTF.

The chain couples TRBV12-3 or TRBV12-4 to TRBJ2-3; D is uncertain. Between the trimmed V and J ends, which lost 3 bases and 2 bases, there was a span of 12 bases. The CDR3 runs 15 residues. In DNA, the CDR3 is TGTGCCAGCAGTTTTGCTTTCCGTTACACAGATACGCAGTATTTT. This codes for CASSFAFRYTDTQYF.

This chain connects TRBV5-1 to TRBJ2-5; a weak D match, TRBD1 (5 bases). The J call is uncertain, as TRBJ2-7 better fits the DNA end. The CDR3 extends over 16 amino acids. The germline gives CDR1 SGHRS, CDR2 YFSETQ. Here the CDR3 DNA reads TGCGCCAGCAGCTTGGATTGGGGCCAAACGTATTACGAGCAGTACGTC. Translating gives CASSLDWGQTYYEQYV.

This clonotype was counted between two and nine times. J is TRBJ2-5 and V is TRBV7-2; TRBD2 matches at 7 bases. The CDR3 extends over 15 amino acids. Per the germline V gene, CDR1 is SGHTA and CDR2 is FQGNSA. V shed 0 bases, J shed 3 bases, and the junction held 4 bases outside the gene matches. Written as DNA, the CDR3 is TGTGCCAGCAGCTTAGCCCCCAGCGGGAAAGAGACCCAGTACTTC. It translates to CASSLAPSGKETQYF.

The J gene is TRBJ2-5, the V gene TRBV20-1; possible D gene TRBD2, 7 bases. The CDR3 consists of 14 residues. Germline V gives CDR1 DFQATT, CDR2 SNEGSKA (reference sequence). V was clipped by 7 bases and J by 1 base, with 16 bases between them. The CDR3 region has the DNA TGCAGTGGAAGTGGGGGGGGCCGCCAAGAGACCCAGTACTTC. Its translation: CSGSGGGRQETQYF.

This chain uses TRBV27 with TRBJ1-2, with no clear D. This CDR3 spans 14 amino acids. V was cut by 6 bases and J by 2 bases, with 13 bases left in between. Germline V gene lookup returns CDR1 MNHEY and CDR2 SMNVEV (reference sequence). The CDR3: CASRDFEGNYGYTF. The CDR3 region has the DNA TGTGCCAGCAGAGATTTCGAGGGAAACTATGGCTACACCTTC.

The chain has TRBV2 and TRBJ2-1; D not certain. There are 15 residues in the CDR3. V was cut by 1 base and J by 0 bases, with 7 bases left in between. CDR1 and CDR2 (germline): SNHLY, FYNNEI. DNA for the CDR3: TGTGCCAGCAGTGAAGGGGTCCTCTCCTACAATGAGCAGTTCTTC. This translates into CASSEGVLSYNEQFF.

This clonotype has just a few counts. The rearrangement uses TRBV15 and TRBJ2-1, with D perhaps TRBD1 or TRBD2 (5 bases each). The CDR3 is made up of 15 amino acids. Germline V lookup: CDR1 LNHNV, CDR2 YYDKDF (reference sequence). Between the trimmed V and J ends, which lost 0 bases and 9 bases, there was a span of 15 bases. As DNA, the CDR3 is TGTGCCACCAGCAGAGATTTTTTTTCGGGGCGTGAGCAGTTCTTC. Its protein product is CATSRDFFSGREQFF.

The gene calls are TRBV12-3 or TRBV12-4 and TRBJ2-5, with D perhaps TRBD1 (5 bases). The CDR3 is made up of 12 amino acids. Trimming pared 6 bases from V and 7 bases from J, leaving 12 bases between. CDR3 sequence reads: CASSWGGPTQYF. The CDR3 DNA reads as TGTGCCAGCAGCTGGGGCGGCCCGACCCAGTACTTC.

CDR3 protein: CASSLVSGGQALTDTQYF. The CDR3 DNA reads TGTGCCAGCAGCTTAGTTTCGGGGGGACAGGCCCTCACAGATACGCAGTATTTT. V gene TRBV11-2 combines with J gene TRBJ2-3, with D tentatively TRBD1 (8 bases). The germline V gene encodes CDR1 SGHAT and CDR2 FQNNGV. The germline V and J ends were trimmed by 1 base and 2 bases, with 19 bases remaining between them. The CDR3 covers 18 residues.

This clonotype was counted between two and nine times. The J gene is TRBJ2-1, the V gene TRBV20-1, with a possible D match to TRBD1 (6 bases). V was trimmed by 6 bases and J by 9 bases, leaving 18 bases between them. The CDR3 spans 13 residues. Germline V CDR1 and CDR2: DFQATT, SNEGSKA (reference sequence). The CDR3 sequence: CSATGSLWGEQFF. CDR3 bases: TGCAGTGCCACAGGGTCGCTCTGGGGTGAGCAGTTCTTC.

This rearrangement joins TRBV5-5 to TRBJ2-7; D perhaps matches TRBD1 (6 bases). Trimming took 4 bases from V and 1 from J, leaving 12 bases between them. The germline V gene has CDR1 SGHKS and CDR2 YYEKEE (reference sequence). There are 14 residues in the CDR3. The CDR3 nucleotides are TGTGCCAGCAGCCACCGGGACATTTCCTACGAGCAGTACTTC. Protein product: CASSHRDISYEQYF.

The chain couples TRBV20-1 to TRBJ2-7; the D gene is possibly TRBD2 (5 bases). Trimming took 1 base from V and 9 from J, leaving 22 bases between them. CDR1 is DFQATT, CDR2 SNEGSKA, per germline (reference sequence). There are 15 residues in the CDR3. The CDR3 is CSARVEILVGSWQYF. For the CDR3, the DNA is TGCAGTGCTAGAGTCGAGATTCTAGTGGGGAGCTGGCAGTACTTC.